This T cell receptor beta chain was profiled in a study of tumor-infiltrating lymphocytes in primary liver carcinoma. The length of the CDR3 is 14 residues. Germline values: CDR1 MNHNS, CDR2 SASEGT. Regarding this clonotype: The junction differs from germline at one of its ends, possibly a read error.

Between about 17 and 34 mg of unsorted bulk tissue served as the source from which RNA and DNA were co-extracted. Each tumor sample had over 80% viable tumor cells. Synthesis of TCR beta cDNA was carried out from around 540 ng total RNA with a constant-region primer. Libraries of TCR beta came from three nested multiplex PCR rounds with slightly modified ARM-PCR. Both of the initial two PCR rounds ran for nine to ten cycles and employed TRBV1-TRBV30 forward primers alongside a C-beta reverse primer. TCRdb processed the multiplex PCR reads anew with MiXCR; each CDR3 protein has one entry. There are 80,000 or so distinct CDR3 sequences in the sample; about two thirds occur only once, and 12% to 15% lies in the top ten.

This rearrangement joins TRBV6-1 to TRBJ2-2; 9 bases fit TRBD2. The receptor comes from a woman aged 60-75 years with primary liver carcinoma and hepatitis B virus infection. The sample consisted of liver tumor tissue from sampling region 4. Noted subset: tumor region T4, right-lateral pole. The CDR3 loop reads CASSETSGTGELFF. The CDR3 bases are TGTGCCAGCAGTGAGACTAGCGGCACCGGGGAACTGTTTTTT.